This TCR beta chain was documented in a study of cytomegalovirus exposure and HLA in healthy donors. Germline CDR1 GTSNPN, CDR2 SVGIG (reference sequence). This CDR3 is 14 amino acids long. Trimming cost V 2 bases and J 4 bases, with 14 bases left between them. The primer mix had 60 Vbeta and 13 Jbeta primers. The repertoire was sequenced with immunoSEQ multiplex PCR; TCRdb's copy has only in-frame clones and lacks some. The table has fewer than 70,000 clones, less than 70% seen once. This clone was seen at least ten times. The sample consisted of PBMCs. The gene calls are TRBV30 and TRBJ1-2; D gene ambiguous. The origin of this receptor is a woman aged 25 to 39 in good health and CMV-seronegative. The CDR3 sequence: CAWSTPGGFYGYTF. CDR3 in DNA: TGTGCCTGGAGTACCCCGGGCGGGTTCTATGGCTACACCTTC. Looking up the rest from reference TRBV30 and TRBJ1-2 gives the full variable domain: SQTIHQWPATLVQPVGSPLSLECTVEGTSNPNLYWYRQAAGRGLQLLFYSVGIGQISSEVPQNLSASRPQDRQFILSSKKLLLSDSGFYLCAWSTPGGFYGYTFGSGTRLTVV.